The 29 T cell receptor beta chains below were found in one sample sequenced in a study of T cell repertoires in cytomegalovirus infection. Antigen specificity for these receptors is unknown. TCRdb used MiXCR to reprocess the reads, holding one entry per CDR3 protein. The sample has roughly 500,000 distinct CDR3 sequences; around 35% are singletons. Sequenced here: cultured PBMCs, sampled from culture after CMV antigen stimulation. These receptors originate from a human donor in good health (CMV status not recorded). Some clones in this sample may be carry-over from other donors' samples.

This chain joins TRBV28 and TRBJ1-2, with D possibly TRBD1 on 5 matching bases. Germline lookup yields CDR1 MDHEN and CDR2 SYDVKM. The V end was cut by 4 bases, the J end by 8 bases, with 23 bases between. This CDR3 has 16 amino acids. The CDR3 is CASSSGGAAWQRGYTF. The CDR3 bases are TGTGCCAGCAGTTCCGGCGGGGCAGCATGGCAACGGGGCTACACCTTC.

This clonotype was observed a handful of times. This sequence joins TRBV7-2 and TRBJ2-1, with TRBD1 matching over 10 bases. The CDR3 totals 16 residues. Germline V gene lookup returns CDR1 SGHTA and CDR2 FQGNSA. With 5 bases clipped from V and 7 bases from J, the junction kept 11 bases outside the gene matches. The CDR3 nucleotides are TGTGCCAGCAGCGAGACCGGGACAGGGGTTCAAAATGAGCAGTTCTTC. Translation: CASSETGTGVQNEQFF.

The table lists this clonotype with a few counts. This rearrangement joins TRBV6-1 to TRBJ2-1; TRBD2 might be the D (6 bases). Germline lookup yields CDR1 MNHNS and CDR2 SASEGT. The CDR3 is made up of 15 amino acids. Trimming took off 6 bases at V and 5 bases at J, with 17 bases between the two ends. As DNA, the CDR3 is TGTGCCAGCAGGGGGGGATCAGCCTTTAACAATGAGCAGTTCTTC. This gives the protein CASRGGSAFNNEQFF.

This chain connects TRBV27 to TRBJ1-6; no reliable D call. Per the germline V gene, CDR1 is MNHEY and CDR2 is SMNVEV (reference sequence). Trimming cost V 1 base and J 10 bases, with 5 bases left between them. There are 12 residues in the CDR3. CDR3 amino acids: CASSLLGSPLHF. CDR3 DNA: TGTGCCAGCAGTTTATTAGGATCACCCCTCCACTTT.

The rearrangement uses TRBV2 and TRBJ2-3; TRBD1 aligns across 9 bases. The CDR3 has 17 amino acids. V lost 5 bases and J lost 2; bases outside the gene matches: 11. Germline V gene sequence: CDR1 SNHLY, CDR2 FYNNEI. The CDR3 loop reads CASSPIPGQGHTDTQYF. The CDR3 coding sequence is TGTGCCAGCAGTCCGATACCGGGACAGGGCCACACAGATACGCAGTATTTT.

This clonotype was seen many times. The chain uses TRBV7-2 and TRBJ2-7; D not certain. The CDR3 length is 13 residues. CDR1 SGHTA and CDR2 FQGNSA come from the germline V gene. The germline V and J ends were trimmed by 2 bases and 3 bases, with 8 bases remaining between them. The CDR3 nucleotides read TGTGCCAGCAGCTTACAGGCGATCTACGAGCAGTACTTC. This sequence encodes CASSLQAIYEQYF.

The V and J genes are TRBV28 and TRBJ2-2, with D perhaps TRBD2 (5 bases). Trimming removed 6 bases from V and 6 bases from J, with 17 bases in between. Germline V gene lookup returns CDR1 MDHEN and CDR2 SYDVKM. This CDR3 spans 15 amino acids. CDR3 residues: CASRRAVEGAGELFF. CDR3 nucleotides: TGTGCCAGCAGGCGGGCCGTTGAAGGAGCCGGGGAGCTGTTTTTT.

The chain recombines TRBV28 with TRBJ1-2; D gene ambiguous. Trimming removed 4 bases from V and 5 bases from J, with 11 bases in between. Germline V gene sequence: CDR1 MDHEN, CDR2 SYDVKM. This CDR3 region has 13 residues. The CDR3 DNA is TGTGCCAGCAGTTCAGCGGGGAAGTATGGCTACACCTTC. It encodes CASSSAGKYGYTF.

The gene calls are TRBV10-3 and TRBJ2-7; 10 positions agree with TRBD2. The CDR3 has 15 residues. After removal of 10 bases from V and 5 bases from J, the junction contained 14 bases not matched to a gene. Germline CDR1 ENHRY, CDR2 SYGVKD. CDR3 residues: CATTPGVAGGNEQYV. CDR3 sequence (DNA): TGTGCCACCACGCCGGGGGTAGCGGGAGGCAACGAGCAGTACGTC.

This clonotype was counted a few times. The chain carries TRBV7-9 and TRBJ2-2; TRBD2 is a possible D gene (6 bases). This CDR3 has 15 amino acids. The V end lost 8 bases, the J end lost 1 base, and 14 bases lay between the germline ends. Germline CDR1 and CDR2: SEHNR and FQNEAQ (reference sequence). The CDR3 loop is CASVRGGWNTGELFF. The CDR3 DNA sequence: TGTGCCAGCGTAAGGGGAGGATGGAACACCGGGGAGCTGTTTTTT.

CDR3 DNA: TGTGCCAGCAGCGGATTTCGGGGACTAGCGGGTCACTCCTACGAGCAGTACGTC. It specifies CASSGFRGLAGHSYEQYV. The gene calls are TRBV11-2 and TRBJ2-7, with 12 bases aligning to TRBD2. The CDR3 loop spans 18 amino acids. The V gene end was trimmed by 5 bases and the J gene end by 0 bases; junction bases not matched to a gene: 11. Germline V gene sequence: CDR1 SGHAT, CDR2 FQNNGV.

This clonotype was counted between two and nine times. This chain joins TRBV12-3 or TRBV12-4 and TRBJ1-2; D is ambiguous. The CDR3 loop spans 13 amino acids. Trimming pared 6 bases from V and 8 bases from J, leaving 16 bases between. In DNA, the CDR3 is TGTGCCAGCAGACCCCAAGGAAGGATGGGCTACACCTTC. Protein sequence: CASRPQGRMGYTF.

The chain couples TRBV6-5 to TRBJ2-4; TRBD2 agrees at 8 bases. Germline trimming cut 4 bases from V and 8 bases from J; bases unmatched to any gene: 7. The CDR3 spans 14 residues. Germline V gene sequence: CDR1 MNHEY, CDR2 SVGAGI. The CDR3 coding sequence is TGTGCCAGCAGTTCCGGACTAGCCTCTGACATTCAGTACTTC. It yields the protein CASSSGLASDIQYF.

V gene TRBV7-2 combines with J gene TRBJ2-1; perhaps TRBD2 as D (5 bases). Germline lookup yields CDR1 SGHTA and CDR2 FQGNSA. The CDR3 extends over 16 amino acids. V shed 8 bases and J shed 9 bases, with 26 bases lying between them. For the CDR3, the DNA is TGTGCCAGCCGCCCCGGACTGGTGGGAACTAACGGTGAGCAGTTCTTC. This gives the protein CASRPGLVGTNGEQFF.

This chain connects TRBV12-3 or TRBV12-4 to TRBJ1-2; TRBD1 might be the D (5 bases). V gave up 3 bases and J gave up 4 bases, with 12 bases separating them. The length of the CDR3 is 14 residues. The CDR3 loop is CASSLQGAGYGYTF. In DNA form, the CDR3 reads TGTGCCAGCAGTTTGCAAGGGGCGGGCTATGGCTACACCTTC.

V gene TRBV5-1 combines with J gene TRBJ2-7; D ambiguous. CDR1 and CDR2 from the germline V gene are SGHRS and YFSETQ. Trimming took 2 bases from V and 5 from J, leaving 8 bases between them. CDR3 length: 12 residues. CDR3: CASSLRPHEQYF. Written as DNA, the CDR3 is TGCGCCAGCAGCTTACGGCCCCACGAGCAGTACTTC.

The V call is TRBV5-1, the J call TRBJ2-2; TRBD2 matches 9 bases. The germline gives CDR1 SGHRS, CDR2 YFSETQ. Trimming took 3 bases from V and 7 from J; bases not matched to a gene: 10. The CDR3 covers 16 residues. The CDR3 DNA sequence: TGCGCCAGCAGCTCCATAGCGGGAGTAGGCGGCGGGGAGCTGTTTTTT. It yields the protein CASSSIAGVGGGELFF.

The chain is built from TRBV20-1 and TRBJ2-5, with a weak D call TRBD1 (7 bases). The V gene lost 2 bases and the J gene lost 5 bases, with 9 bases spanning the gap. CDR1 and CDR2 (germline): DFQATT, SNEGSKA (reference sequence). The CDR3 runs to 12 residues. The CDR3 reads CSARPGGETQYF. The DNA for the CDR3 is TGCAGTGCTAGACCAGGGGGGGAGACCCAGTACTTC.

The J gene is TRBJ2-4, the V gene TRBV10-3; possible D gene TRBD2, 7 bases. Germline CDR1 reads ENHRY; CDR2 reads SYGVKD. The CDR3 has 14 residues. Between the trimmed V and J ends, which lost 4 bases and 5 bases, there was a span of 12 bases. This CDR3 reads CAISGWGGQNIQYF. CDR3 DNA: TGTGCCATCAGTGGTTGGGGGGGCCAAAACATTCAGTACTTC.

This chain joins TRBV18 and TRBJ1-5; 11 nucleotides line up with TRBD1. This CDR3 has 15 residues. The germline V gene encodes CDR1 KGHSH and CDR2 LQKENI. V trimming: 5 bases; J trimming: 5 bases; junction bases outside the gene matches: 5. The CDR3 is CASSIRTGGHQPQHF. CDR3 DNA sequence: TGTGCCAGCTCAATCCGGACAGGGGGCCATCAGCCCCAGCATTTT.

The genes are TRBV11-2 and TRBJ2-7; 8 nucleotides agree with TRBD1. Germline V gene lookup returns CDR1 SGHAT and CDR2 FQNNGV. The V gene end was trimmed by 8 bases and the J gene end by 4 bases; junction bases not matched to a gene: 7. The CDR3 runs to 13 residues. The CDR3 loop is CASQRQGRYEQYV. The CDR3 DNA follows: TGTGCCAGCCAGAGACAGGGGAGGTACGAGCAGTACGTC.

V usage is TRBV29-1 and J usage is TRBJ2-5, with D maybe TRBD1 (6 bases). This CDR3 is built from 12 residues. Trimming left V 7 bases short and J 4 bases short, with 13 bases between. Germline lookup yields CDR1 SQVTM and CDR2 ANQGSEA. The CDR3 sequence is CSAGPRGETQYF. CDR3 nucleotides: TGCAGCGCGGGGCCCAGGGGAGAGACCCAGTACTTC.

This chain links TRBV12-3 or TRBV12-4 with TRBJ1-3, with 11 nucleotides matching TRBD1. This CDR3 is built from 16 residues. V shed 5 bases and J 1 base; nucleotides not matched to a gene: 4. As DNA, the CDR3 is TGTGCCAGCAGTCCCGGACAGGGGGCATCTGGAAACACCATATATTTT. Its translation is CASSPGQGASGNTIYF.

The chain employs TRBV20-1 and TRBJ1-1; 12 bases match TRBD1. The CDR3 has 16 residues. Germline trimming cut 6 bases from V and 0 bases from J; bases unmatched to any gene: 8. Germline V gene lookup returns CDR1 DFQATT and CDR2 SNEGSKA (reference sequence). This CDR3 reads CSARGQGASMNTEAFF. DNA of the CDR3: TGCAGTGCCAGGGGACAGGGGGCGAGTATGAACACTGAAGCTTTCTTT.

The gene calls are TRBV27 and TRBJ2-3; TRBD2 might be the D (6 bases). Deletions cut 3 bases from V and 9 bases from J, with 13 bases between. Germline V gives CDR1 MNHEY, CDR2 SMNVEV (reference sequence). CDR3 length: 13 residues. This chain's CDR3 is CASSLGLRGTQYF. The CDR3 bases are TGTGCCAGCAGTTTGGGACTCCGTGGGACGCAGTATTTT.

The chain uses TRBV24-1 and TRBJ2-5; no clear D gene. The CDR3 totals 12 residues. V gave up 5 bases and J gave up 5 bases, with 8 bases separating them. Germline CDR1 is KGHDR and CDR2 is SFDVKD. CDR3 DNA sequence: TGTGCCACCAGTGCTGGGTTGGAGACCCAGTACTTC. It specifies CATSAGLETQYF.

The chain joins TRBV6-1 to TRBJ1-1; 7 bases agree with TRBD1. Losses at the gene ends were 5 bases for V and 10 bases for J; bases not matched to a gene: 13. CDR3 size: 14 residues. Looked up from germline, CDR1 is MNHNS and CDR2 is SASEGT. The CDR3 here is CASSQGTRQGGAFF. The CDR3 DNA is TGTGCCAGCAGTCAGGGGACTAGACAGGGAGGAGCTTTCTTT.

The J gene is TRBJ2-1, the V gene TRBV9; no clear D gene. V lost 0 bases and J 3 bases, leaving 13 bases between the germline ends. From germline, CDR1 is SGDLS and CDR2 YYNGEE. This CDR3 comprises 16 residues. The CDR3 protein is CASSVEGSAIYNEQFF. As DNA, the CDR3 is TGTGCCAGCAGCGTAGAAGGCAGCGCTATCTACAATGAGCAGTTCTTC.

This chain uses TRBV3-1 with TRBJ1-3, with unresolved D. Trimming removed 5 bases at V and 0 bases at J, with 11 bases between. This CDR3 comprises 15 residues. Germline lookup yields CDR1 LGHDT and CDR2 YNNKEL (reference sequence). CDR3 sequence: CASSLTRSSGNTIYF. The CDR3 nucleotides are TGTGCCAGCAGCTTAACACGAAGCTCTGGAAACACCATATATTTT.